The rows below give T cell receptor beta chains drawn from one sample of a study of blood T cell repertoires in COVID-19. Only in-frame clones appear in the TCRdb table, and some are missing; sequencing was by immunoSEQ multiplex PCR. The sample records about 160,000 clones, approximately 77% being singletons. The sequenced sample was peripheral blood. These receptors all come from a woman older than 75 with active or convalescent COVID-19. Each CDR3 is given with its conserved first and last residue. D genes are given only for firm matches. Rows give clone size only sometimes, using once, few, many, or a class for an expanded clone.

cdr3_length,v_call,j_call,clone_size,d_call,cdr3_aa,cdr3_nt
15,TRBV7-2,TRBJ2-3,once,-,CASSLSFSSTDTQYF,TGTGCCAGCAGCTTGAGCTTTTCTAGCACAGATACGCAGTATTTT
16,TRBV5-1,TRBJ2-7,-,TRBD2,CASSRPGSGGRYEQYF,TGCGCCAGCAGCCGCCCCGGTAGCGGGGGCCGATACGAGCAGTACTTC
16,TRBV28,TRBJ1-3,-,TRBD1,CASSSGQGASGNTIYF,TGTGCCAGCAGTTCCGGACAGGGGGCGAGTGGAAACACCATATATTTT
14,TRBV19,TRBJ1-1,-,TRBD1,CASTQGGPNTEAFF,TGTGCCAGTACCCAAGGGGGCCCGAACACTGAAGCTTTCTTT
15,TRBV6-5,TRBJ2-3,-,-,CASRTLAAGTDTQYF,TGTGCCAGCAGAACTCTAGCAGCTGGCACAGATACGCAGTATTTT
16,TRBV19,TRBJ2-2,-,-,CASSINGGTNTGELFF,TGTGCCAGTAGTATTAATGGGGGGACGAACACCGGGGAGCTGTTTTTT
15,TRBV19,TRBJ1-1,-,-,CASSIRGGRNTEAFF,TGTGCCAGTAGTATTCGGGGAGGGAGGAACACTGAAGCTTTCTTT
12,TRBV30,TRBJ1-2,-,TRBD1,CAWRRDSGGYTF,TGTGCCTGGAGGCGGGACAGTGGCGGCTACACCTTC
15,TRBV3-1/TRBV3-2,TRBJ2-7,-,TRBD2,CASSQGLAVSYEQYF,TGTGCCAGCAGCCAAGGACTAGCGGTTTCCTACGAGCAGTACTTC
14,TRBV18,TRBJ1-4,once,TRBD1,CASSPGTGDEKLFF,TGTGCCAGCTCACCGGGGACAGGGGATGAAAAACTGTTTTTT
15,TRBV6-2/TRBV6-3,TRBJ1-2,-,-,CASSQFRGTNYGYTF,TGTGCCAGCAGTCAATTCAGGGGAACTAACTATGGCTACACCTTC
14,TRBV27,TRBJ1-6,few,-,CASSLWGPNSPLHF,TGTGCCAGCAGCCTATGGGGGCCAAATTCACCCCTCCACTTT